This record looks at one T cell receptor beta chain sequence and its context. The target of this receptor is not known. No much larger clonotype is one base removed from it; base qualities were not supplied. This record comes from a study of shared clonotypes between healthy human individuals (dated by TCRdb to about 2020). Turning to the overall study: Two women and a few men aged 18 to 49 years were included in the cohort. Each donor's leukapheresis produced roughly between about 0.8 and 8.9 billion PBMCs. Blood TCR repertoires of about 5 healthy adults were deeply sequenced to estimate repertoire size and the extent of clonotype sharing between individuals. For each donor, CD4 naive and CD4 memory were each run on three plates, CD8 naive on two plates, and CD8 memory on one plate. To increase sequencing depth and limit assay-specific biases, TCR repertoire library preparation and sequencing were carried out by different laboratories using diverse techniques.

CD8 naive samples consisted of CD45RO-negative cells that were positively selected for CCR7, yielding a CD45RA+CCR7+ population without TemRA cells. The donors were healthy, HIV-negative adults who had no recently reported acute infections or vaccinations. Every donor was a Caucasian adult living in Nashville, Tennessee, USA. After blood collection by leukapheresis, PBMCs were isolated using Ficoll-Histopaque density gradient centrifugation and then cryopreserved in the vapor phase of liquid nitrogen. Purity and quantity of every magnetically sorted T cell population were checked by analytical flow cytometry. Genomic DNA was isolated from every sorted fraction and measured by UV absorbance on a Nanodrop 2000c. From the germline V gene (reference sequence), CDR1 is MNHEY and CDR2 is SMNVEV. The CDR3, from cysteine to phenylalanine, totals 13 residues. Solely the CDR3 DNA is kept, with 39 bases framed from the first base. V is pruned by 4 bases and J by 5 bases, leaving 4 bases of the junction without a gene match.

TCR CDR3 regions were amplified from genomic DNA by multiplex PCR using the deep immunoSEQ assay. For each cell subset, the extracted genomic DNA was distributed evenly across all wells of several immunoSEQ 96-well plates, and each plate served as one replicate. For sorted subsets, around 200 ng genomic DNA, equal to 30,000 or so T cell genomes, was loaded into each replicate PCR. The purified libraries were quantified using a Qubit 3.0 fluorometer, sized with a Bioanalyzer 2100, and then quantified again using the KAPA Library Quantification kit. Every immunoSEQ 96-well plate was sequenced on a separate single-read 150-cycle Illumina NextSeq 550 flow cell. The authors' pipeline ran thus. Because the immunoSEQ output held only junctional sequences and lacked quality scores, the filtering could not match the filtering applied to full-length reads. Sequences were annotated with PyIR, a Python wrapper for IgBLAST v1.9, and V/J genes and CDR3 were assigned using IMGT germline references. Any read was removed if the V/J assignment was weak (E-value above 1e-6), the CDR3 was missing, or the read contained stop codons, out-of-frame junctions, or ambiguous translated residues. V3J clonotypes were defined as sequences sharing the same inferred V gene, J gene, and CDR3 amino acid sequence. The percentage overlap between two repertoires was calculated by dividing the number of shared unique clonotypes by the size of the smaller repertoire. Richness of each repertoire was evaluated using RTK rarefaction, the Chao1 estimator, and Recon v2.1 estimates of unobserved clonotypes. OLGA was used to compute generation probabilities for all TCRbeta clonotypes that the gDNA method yielded from a handful of donors. What TCRdb holds here is the immuneACCESS table cut down to in-frame rearrangements. Part of the clones is not present; checked against another copy, under half of the missing clones reflect an unresolved V gene, and the others are unexplained. That table gives V, J and clone size, and the DNA gave D and trimming. This sample holds 1.5 million to 2.5 million clones; about 95% were observed only once. 1% to 1.5% of the sample lies in the top ten.

General study outcomes and caveats: Sampling was restricted to blood, and TCR repertoires in tissue are likely to differ from TCR repertoires in blood. Pairwise subsampling indicated that sequencing depth was expected to affect the degree of clonotype sharing among donors. Naive subsets generally had larger estimated clonotype richness than memory subsets. Clonotypes shared by all four sorted-subset donors showed higher generation probabilities than non-shared clonotypes. Incomplete sequencing was indicated by rarefaction of sorted-subset datasets, despite the large sequencing depth. Sharing across several donors was observed for approximately 5% of naive CD4, under 4% of naive CD8, 2% to 2.5% of memory CD4, and less than 0.45% of memory CD8 clonotypes. Because the study included only a small number of donors, the genetic and exposure-history diversity represented was limited.

Material for sequencing was naive CD8+ T cells sorted from blood. According to the study, the label for this sample's cell subset or site signals: CD45RA+CCR7+. The chain employs TRBV27 and TRBJ1-1, and TRBD1 aligns with 7 junction nucleotides. This TCR came from a man aged 18 to 29 in good health. The CDR3 loop reads CASSSVRGTEAFF. The bases are TGTGCCAGCAGTTCGGTCAGGGGGACTGAAGCTTTCTTT.